The T cell receptor beta chain under discussion was sequenced for a study of human T cells and chemical hapten exposure. Study details: From small differences in pooled library volume came most of the variation in per-sample TCR yields.

The library tagged each cDNA molecule with unique molecular identifiers. Under the authors' procedure: TCRs per sample had a median of 95,638 and ranged from 23,224 to 690,600. In TCRdb, the RACE reads were re-called with MiXCR into one record per CDR3 protein. The V and J calls and clone size are TCRdb's, not the authors'. Found here are tens of thousands of distinct CDR3 sequences, about 8.6% of them singletons; the top ten hold approximately 1.5%. The time point denotes: healthy volunteer bleed at 6 weeks. Blood, whole and unfractionated, served as the source for total RNA extraction. V lost 0 bases and J 3 bases, leaving 12 bases between the germline ends. This CDR3 spans 15 amino acids. The germline gives CDR1 DFQATT, CDR2 SNEGSKA (reference sequence).

This sequence originates from a male donor in good health. Some clones in this sample may be carry-over from other donors' samples. Source material: whole blood. J is TRBJ1-5 and V is TRBV20-1; tentatively, D is TRBD1 (5 bases). As DNA, the CDR3 is TGCAGTGCTAGAGAGGGTGCAGGGAACAATCAGCCCCAGCATTTT. It yields the protein CSAREGAGNNQPQHF.